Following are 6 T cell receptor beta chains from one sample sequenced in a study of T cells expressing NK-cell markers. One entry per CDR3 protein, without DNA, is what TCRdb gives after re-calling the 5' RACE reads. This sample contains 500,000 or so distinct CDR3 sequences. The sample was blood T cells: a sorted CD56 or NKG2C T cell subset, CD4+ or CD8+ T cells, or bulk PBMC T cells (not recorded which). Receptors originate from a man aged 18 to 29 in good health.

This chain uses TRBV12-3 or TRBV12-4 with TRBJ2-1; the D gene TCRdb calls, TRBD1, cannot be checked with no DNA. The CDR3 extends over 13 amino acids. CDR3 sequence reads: CASKVMKGDEQFF.

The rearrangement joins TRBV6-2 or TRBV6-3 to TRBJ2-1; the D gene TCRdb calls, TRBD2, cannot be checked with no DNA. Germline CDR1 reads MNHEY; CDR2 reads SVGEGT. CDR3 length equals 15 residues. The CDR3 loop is CASRPTSRSYNEQFF.

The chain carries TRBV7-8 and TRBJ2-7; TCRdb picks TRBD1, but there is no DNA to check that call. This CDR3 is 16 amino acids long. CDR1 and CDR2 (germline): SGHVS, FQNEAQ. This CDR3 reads CASSLVRTGESYEQYF.

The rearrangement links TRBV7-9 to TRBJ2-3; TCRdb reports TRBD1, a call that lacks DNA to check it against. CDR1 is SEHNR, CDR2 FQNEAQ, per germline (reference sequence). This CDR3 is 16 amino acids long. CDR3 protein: CASSSRREILTDTQYF. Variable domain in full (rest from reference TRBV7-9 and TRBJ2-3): DTGVSQNPRHKITKRGQNVTFRCDPISEHNRLYWYRQTLGQGPEFLTYFQNEAQLEKSRLLSDRFSAERPKGSFSTLEIQRTEQGDSAMYLCASSSRREILTDTQYFGPGTRLTVL.

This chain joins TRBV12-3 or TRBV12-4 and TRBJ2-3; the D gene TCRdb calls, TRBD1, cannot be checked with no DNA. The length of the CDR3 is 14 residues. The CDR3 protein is CASSLARDTNTQYF.

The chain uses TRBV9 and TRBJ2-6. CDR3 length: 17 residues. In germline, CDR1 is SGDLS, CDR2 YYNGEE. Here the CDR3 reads CASSVASSPSGANVLTF.